The rows below give T cell receptor beta chains drawn from one sample of a study of blood T cell repertoires in COVID-19. Generated by immunoSEQ multiplex PCR, the TCRdb table keeps only in-frame clones and is missing some. The sample includes 50,000 to 60,000 clones, about nine tenths of them seen just once. Sample: peripheral blood. These receptor sequences come from a man aged 55 to 70 with active COVID-19. The conserved cysteine and the conserved F or W are not part of the CDR3 here. D genes are given only for firm matches.

>TRBV14|TRBJ2-7|TRBD1
ASSPSGTGRYEQY
>TRBV11-2|TRBJ2-2|TRBD2
ASSTLLAGGRVRRGELF
>TRBV9|TRBJ2-3|TRBD2
ASSKGLAVFTDTQY
>TRBV9|TRBJ2-2|NA
ASSPQKNTGELF
>TRBV12-3/TRBV12-4|TRBJ2-5|NA
ASGKRAETQY
>TRBV13|TRBJ2-1|TRBD1
ASSPGQGAYNEQF
>TRBV19|TRBJ2-7|TRBD1
ASTGTGGYEQY
>TRBV10-3|TRBJ2-1|TRBD2
ATQIAGAYNEQF
>TRBV21-1|TRBJ2-5|NA
ASSSLQGPNGQETQY
>TRBV7-3|TRBJ2-2|NA
ASSLGRERAGELF
>TRBV5-6|TRBJ2-3|TRBD2
ASSLEFGTSGTDTQY
>TRBV6-5|TRBJ1-2|TRBD1
ASRPTGTGGYT
>TRBV11-2|TRBJ2-7|TRBD2
ASSPLGSGGSYEQY
>TRBV9|TRBJ2-5|NA
ASSAARAGAVLETQY
>TRBV19|TRBJ2-7|TRBD1
ASSINDRVYEQY
>TRBV25-1|TRBJ1-2|NA
ASNEAGVLGYT
>TRBV10-3|TRBJ1-2|TRBD1
AISDDRVGNYGYT
>TRBV18|TRBJ2-4|TRBD1
ASSAYQGDIQY
>TRBV12-3/TRBV12-4|TRBJ1-1|TRBD1
ATKGAKDTEAF
>TRBV12-5|TRBJ2-7|NA
ASGLVGGTEQY
>TRBV23-1|TRBJ2-1|NA
ASSQSFVSSYNEQF
>TRBV5-1|TRBJ2-5|TRBD2
ASSLALSSGNQETQY
>TRBV18|TRBJ2-3|NA
ASSSSTDTQY
>TRBV7-3|TRBJ2-2|TRBD2
ASSQGLAGGPAGELF
>TRBV18|TRBJ2-7|NA
ASSFLTESRSHEQY
>TRBV3-1/TRBV3-2|TRBJ2-7|NA
ASSQEVHPPYEQY
>TRBV15|TRBJ2-7|NA
ATSRILGEQY
>TRBV3-1/TRBV3-2|TRBJ2-5|TRBD2
ASSQTSGRGETQY
>TRBV27|TRBJ2-7|TRBD2
ASSLSPGRKYEQY
>TRBV21-1|TRBJ2-1|NA
ASSTGTSSYNEQF
>TRBV29-1|TRBJ2-2|TRBD1
SARWTGHTGELF
>TRBV2|TRBJ1-6|TRBD1
ASRDPPTGVTSPLH
>TRBV2|TRBJ2-2|NA
ASGTTNTGELF
>TRBV29-1|TRBJ2-5|NA
SVKIYSQQETQY
>TRBV6-6|TRBJ1-5|TRBD1
ASSPGQVNQPQH
>TRBV9|TRBJ2-7|TRBD2
ASSVGSGGSSYEQY
>TRBV7-8|TRBJ2-7|TRBD2
ASSLARVWREISYEQY
>TRBV5-1|TRBJ1-1|TRBD1
ASTRGLVVDTEAF
>TRBV18|TRBJ2-7|TRBD1
ASSPDRALSYEQY
>TRBV6-4|TRBJ2-1|TRBD2
ASSPSGRHNEQF
>TRBV15|TRBJ1-4|NA
ATSGQRGGENEKLF
>TRBV5-1|TRBJ1-1|NA
ASRRVDTATEAF
>TRBV24-1|TRBJ2-1|TRBD2
ATSVGTSGIKGNEQF
>TRBV7-2|TRBJ2-1|TRBD2
ASRSGTTWNEQF
>TRBV12-5|TRBJ2-1|TRBD2
ASGGLAGGNEQF
>TRBV19|TRBJ2-2|NA
ASSIEGRYTGELF
>TRBV10-2|TRBJ2-3|NA
ASIGTQSADTQY
>TRBV10-1|TRBJ1-1|NA
ASSEGRGNTEAF
>TRBV9|TRBJ2-5|TRBD2
ASSAPSGGETQY
>TRBV7-3|TRBJ2-1|TRBD2
ASSSIGTSGNNEQF
>TRBV3-1/TRBV3-2|TRBJ2-5|NA
ASSLSPGQETQY
>TRBV6-5|TRBJ1-1|NA
ASPRKEFSTEAF